This T cell receptor (beta chain) was retrieved from a study of memory CD4+ T cells and cytomegalovirus serostatus. There are 16 residues in the CDR3. Per the germline V gene, CDR1 is WNHNN and CDR2 is SYGVQD (reference sequence). With 0 bases removed from V and 4 bases from J, the gap between germline ends came to 16 bases. Single viable CD3+CD4+CD8-CD45RO+ cells were sorted as the memory CD4+ T cells. Sequencing used immunoSEQ multiplex PCR; TCRdb keeps in-frame clones, though not all of them. The repertoire consists of 56,000 or so clones, with around 82% occurring once and the leading ten covering around 0.51%.

The sequencing sample was made of memory CD4+ T cells from blood. The source of this sequence is an adult in good health and CMV-seronegative. Some clones in this sample may be carry-over from other donors' samples. The J gene is TRBJ2-7, the V gene TRBV10-1, with D perhaps TRBD1 (6 bases). The CDR3 here is CASSESILGGSYEQYF. The CDR3 DNA reads TGCGCCAGCAGTGAGTCGATTTTAGGGGGTTCGTACGAGCAGTACTTC.